This T cell receptor beta chain was recorded in a study of blood T cell repertoires in COVID-19. Across the whole study: Both acute and convalescent COVID-19 samples were obtained from the United States, Italy and Spain. PBMCs, B-cell-depleted T cells, or T cells were the source of the cDNA or gDNA that made up the material.

Germline CDR1 and CDR2: MDHEN and SYDVKM. The V gene lost 10 bases and the J gene lost 0 bases, with 13 bases spanning the gap. There are 15 residues in the CDR3. Original methodology: Amplification of reference gene primers was used by the study to estimate nucleated cell counts. The protocol was immunoSEQ multiplex PCR, while the TCRdb copy is restricted to in-frame clones and leaves out a portion. The V and J calls and clone size come from that table; D and trimming were worked out from the DNA. Of about 25,000 clones listed, 70% to 85% are singletons. The chain has TRBV28 and TRBJ1-6; tentatively, D is TRBD1 (6 bases). The source material was peripheral blood. The TCR was taken from a man aged 80 or over with active or convalescent COVID-19. The CDR3 nucleotides read TGTGCCACCCTGGACAGCGGCTCCTATAATTCACCCCTCCACTTT. This translates into CATLDSGSYNSPLHF.